The 17 T cell receptor beta chains given below trace back to one sample, sequenced in a study of blood T cell repertoires in COVID-19. Libraries were prepared by immunoSEQ multiplex PCR; TCRdb keeps only in-frame clonotypes and omits some of them. Of 85,000 to 100,000 clones in the sample, 79% were seen once. The sequenced sample consisted of peripheral blood. All receptors derive from a woman aged 80 or over with active or convalescent COVID-19.

The V gene is TRBV6-5, the J gene TRBJ1-2; possibly TRBD1 for D (5 bases). V was pared by 7 bases and J by 7 bases, with 19 bases between. There are 14 residues in the CDR3. Germline CDR1 is MNHEY and CDR2 is SVGAGI. The CDR3, as DNA: TGTGCCAGCACCCCGGGGGACCGCCCGCGTGGCTACACCTTC. Translation: CASTPGDRPRGYTF.

The CDR3 sequence is CASSFYSGAYEQYF. Written as DNA, the CDR3 is TGTGCCAGCAGTTTCTATAGCGGAGCCTACGAGCAGTACTTC. The chain joins TRBV2 to TRBJ2-7; tentatively, D is TRBD2 (6 bases). There are 14 residues in the CDR3. In germline, CDR1 is SNHLY, CDR2 FYNNEI. V was clipped by 5 bases and J by 2 bases, with 13 bases between them. The complete variable domain, with remaining parts taken from reference TRBV2 and TRBJ2-7, reads EPEVTQTPSHQVTQMGQEVILRCVPISNHLYFYWYRQILGQKVEFLVSFYNNEISEKSEIFDDQFSVERPDGSNFTLKIRSTKLEDSAMYFCASSFYSGAYEQYFGPGTRLTVT.

The J gene is TRBJ2-5, the V gene TRBV5-4; 12 bases are a match to TRBD2. Germline CDR1 and CDR2: SGHNT and YYREEE (reference sequence). CDR3 length: 16 residues. Trimming removed 4 bases from V and 5 bases from J; junction bases left unmatched: 9. The DNA for the CDR3 is TGTGCCAGCAGCCCTCTAGCGGGAGGGCCTGACGAGACCCAGTACTTC. It translates to CASSPLAGGPDETQYF.

The chain employs TRBV7-8 and TRBJ2-7; 13 bases map to TRBD2. This CDR3 comprises 16 residues. Unmatched junction bases numbered 5, after V lost 0 bases and J lost 6 bases. The germline V gene has CDR1 SGHVS and CDR2 FQNEAQ. CDR3 nucleotides: TGTGCCAGCAGCTTAGCGCGACTAGCGGGAGGTGGCGAGCAGTACTTC. This encodes CASSLARLAGGGEQYF.

This clone was observed a few times. The chain has TRBV28 and TRBJ1-2; D is possibly TRBD1 (6 bases). This CDR3 spans 17 amino acids. Germline-derived CDR1 and CDR2 are MDHEN and SYDVKM. Trimming removed 8 bases from V and 1 base from J, with 23 bases in between. CDR3 nucleotides: TGTGCCAGCCCGAGGGACGGAGCTAAGGGGGTTAACTATGGCTACACCTTC. Protein: CASPRDGAKGVNYGYTF.

The chain uses TRBV5-6 and TRBJ1-2, with D possibly being TRBD1 (5 bases). Germline V gives CDR1 SGHDT, CDR2 YYEEEE. This CDR3 has 16 amino acids. Trimming took off 4 bases at V and 5 bases at J, with 21 bases between the two ends. The DNA for the CDR3 is TGTGCCAGCAGCCCCCCGGGGCCCGGGGGAAATTATGGCTACACCTTC. This gives the protein CASSPPGPGGNYGYTF.

With respect to this clone: One end of the junction is discordant with germline, which a read error may explain. V and J are TRBV5-1 and TRBJ1-1, with TRBD1 matching 8 bases. The CDR3 totals 15 residues. Germline CDR1 and CDR2: SGHRS and YFSETQ. In DNA, the CDR3 is TGTGCCAGCACCGACCGCAGGGGGCGGTACACTGAAGCTTTCTTT. Translation: CASTDRRGRYTEAFF.

Regarding this clone: Relative to the germline gene, one junction end is altered; a read error may explain this. This chain links TRBV5-1 with TRBJ1-4; tentative D call: TRBD1 (6 bases). The length of the CDR3 is 15 residues. Germline V lookup: CDR1 SGHRS, CDR2 YFSETQ. In DNA form, the CDR3 reads TGTGCCAGCAGGCAAGTTGGGGGGGCGATGGAAAAACTGTTTTTT. Translating it yields CASRQVGGAMEKLFF.

The chain carries TRBV2 and TRBJ1-1; D unresolved. The CDR3 is 11 residues long. Germline V gene data show CDR1 as SNHLY and CDR2 as FYNNEI. Trimming pared 4 bases from V and 10 bases from J, leaving 10 bases between. In DNA form, the CDR3 reads TGTGCCAGCAGTGGGTCTATCTCAGCTTTCTTT. Translating it yields CASSGSISAFF.

V gene TRBV2 combines with J gene TRBJ1-1; D gene uncertain. Germline CDR1 is SNHLY and CDR2 is FYNNEI. V was cut by 1 base and J by 7 bases, with 13 bases left in between. CDR3 length: 14 amino acids. The CDR3 reads CASSEERYPIEAFF. The CDR3 nucleotides are TGTGCCAGCAGTGAAGAGAGATATCCTATTGAAGCTTTCTTT.

The rearrangement uses TRBV28 and TRBJ2-7, with D unclear. V was cut by 3 bases and J by 7 bases, with 16 bases left in between. Germline V CDR1 and CDR2: MDHEN, SYDVKM. The CDR3 has 14 amino acids. CDR3 DNA sequence: TGTGCCAGCAGTTTGGTGTTTTTATCCCGGGAGCAGTACTTC. Its protein product is CASSLVFLSREQYF.

CDR3 protein: CASSVPRRGSYDTDTQYF. CDR3 DNA: TGTGCCAGCAGTGTCCCCCGGAGGGGCAGTTATGACACAGATACGCAGTATTTT. The J gene is TRBJ2-3, the V gene TRBV6-2 or TRBV6-3, with D possibly TRBD2 on 6 matching bases. The V end lost 5 bases, the J end lost 2 bases, and 23 bases lay between the germline ends. CDR1 MNHEY and CDR2 SVGEGT come from the germline V gene. The CDR3 length is 18 residues.

The chain couples TRBV9 to TRBJ1-2; TRBD1 matches at 9 bases. The CDR3 totals 16 residues. CDR1 is SGDLS and CDR2 is YYNGEE in the germline V gene. V trimming: 3 bases; J trimming: 4 bases; junction bases outside the gene matches: 10. The CDR3 bases are TGTGCCAGCAGCGCGAGGGACAGGGTTGTCGGCTATGGCTACACCTTC. The encoded protein is CASSARDRVVGYGYTF.

CDR3 coding DNA: TGTGCCAGCCTCTCAGCGGGAGTGGGGAACATTCAGTACTTC. This gives the protein CASLSAGVGNIQYF. The V gene is TRBV13, the J gene TRBJ2-4, with 8 bases that match TRBD2. Unmatched junction bases numbered 10, after V lost 8 bases and J lost 7 bases. Germline lookup yields CDR1 PRHDT and CDR2 FYEKMQ (reference sequence). The CDR3 spans 14 residues.

This chain joins TRBV19 and TRBJ1-2; 8 bases agree with TRBD1. The CDR3 sequence is 13 residues long. Germline V gives CDR1 LNHDA, CDR2 SQIVND (reference sequence). Trimming removed 6 bases from V and 12 bases from J; junction bases left unmatched: 12. The CDR3, as DNA: TGTGCCAGTAGCGAAGTAGGGGGACAGGCCAACACCTTC. It translates to CASSEVGGQANTF.

The V and J genes are TRBV6-6 and TRBJ2-3, with 9 positions matching TRBD2. Germline trimming cut 7 bases from V and 3 bases from J; bases unmatched to any gene: 11. Germline CDR1 reads MNHNY; CDR2 reads SVGAGI (reference sequence). CDR3 size: 16 residues. The CDR3 nucleotides are TGTGCCAGCACAAGGATAGCGGGAGTTGTTACAGATACGCAGTATTTT. This codes for CASTRIAGVVTDTQYF.

The chain links TRBV6-5 to TRBJ1-2, with TRBD1 matching 7 bases. The CDR3 extends over 13 amino acids. The germline CDR1 and CDR2 sequences are MNHEY and SVGAGI. The V segment lost 8 bases and the J segment 5 bases; nucleotides outside the gene matches: 8. The CDR3 nucleotides read TGTGCCAGCGGTCCGACAGGGTTATATGGCTACACCTTC. Translation: CASGPTGLYGYTF.